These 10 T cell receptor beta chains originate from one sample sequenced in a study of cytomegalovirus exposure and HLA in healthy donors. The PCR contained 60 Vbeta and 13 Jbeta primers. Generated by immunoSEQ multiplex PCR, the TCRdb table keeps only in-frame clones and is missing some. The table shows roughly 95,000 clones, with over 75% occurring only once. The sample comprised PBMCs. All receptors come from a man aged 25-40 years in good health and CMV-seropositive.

The CDR3 protein is CASSLLSPPSTEAFF. The CDR3 coding sequence is TGTGCCAGCAGCTTACTTTCGCCCCCTAGCACTGAAGCTTTCTTT. The chain links TRBV7-2 to TRBJ1-1; no clear D gene. This CDR3 region has 15 residues. Germline V CDR1 and CDR2: SGHTA, FQGNSA. Trimming took off 2 bases at V and 4 bases at J, with 14 bases between the two ends. Filled out from reference TRBV7-2 and TRBJ1-1, the complete variable domain reads GAGVSQSPSNKVTEKGKDVELRCDPISGHTALYWYRQSLGQGLEFLIYFQGNSAPDKSGLPSDRFSAERTGGSVSTLTIQRTQQEDSAVYLCASSLLSPPSTEAFFGQGTRLTVV.

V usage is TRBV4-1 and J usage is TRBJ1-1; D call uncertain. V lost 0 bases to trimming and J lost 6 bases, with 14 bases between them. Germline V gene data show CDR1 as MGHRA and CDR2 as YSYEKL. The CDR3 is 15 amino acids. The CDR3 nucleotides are TGCGCCAGCAGCCAAGAAGGCCCAGCGAAGGCTGAAGCTTTCTTT. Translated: CASSQEGPAKAEAFF.

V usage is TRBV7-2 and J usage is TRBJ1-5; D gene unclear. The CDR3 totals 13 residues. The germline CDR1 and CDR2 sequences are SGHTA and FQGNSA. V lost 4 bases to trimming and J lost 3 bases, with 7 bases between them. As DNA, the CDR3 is TGTGCCAGCAGCTGGGCCACCAATCAGCCCCAGCATTTT. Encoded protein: CASSWATNQPQHF.

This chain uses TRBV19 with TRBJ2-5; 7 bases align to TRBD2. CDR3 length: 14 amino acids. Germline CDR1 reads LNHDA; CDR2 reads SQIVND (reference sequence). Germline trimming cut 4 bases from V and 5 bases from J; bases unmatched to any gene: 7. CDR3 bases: TGTGCCAGTAGTAACGGACTAGAGGTTGAGACCCAGTACTTC. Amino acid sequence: CASSNGLEVETQYF.

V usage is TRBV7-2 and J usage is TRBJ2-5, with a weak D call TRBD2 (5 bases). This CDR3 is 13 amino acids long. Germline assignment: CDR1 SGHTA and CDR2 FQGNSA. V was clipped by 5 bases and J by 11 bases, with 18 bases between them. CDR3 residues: CASSNGLTKEQYF. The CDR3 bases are TGTGCCAGCAGCAATGGACTGACTAAAGAGCAGTACTTC.

The CDR3 nucleotides are TGTGCCAGCAGTTCGGGACTAGCGGGGAGGGGTTGGGAGACCCAGTACTTC. Encoded protein: CASSSGLAGRGWETQYF. The chain uses TRBV9 and TRBJ2-5; 13 nucleotides agree with TRBD2. Trimming cost V 5 bases and J 5 bases; bases outside gene matches: 12. Germline-derived CDR1 and CDR2 are SGDLS and YYNGEE. CDR3 size: 17 residues.

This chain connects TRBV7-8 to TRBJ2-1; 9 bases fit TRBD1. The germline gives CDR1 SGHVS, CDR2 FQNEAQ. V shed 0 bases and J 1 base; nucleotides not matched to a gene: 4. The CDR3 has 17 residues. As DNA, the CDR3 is TGTGCCAGCAGCTTAGCGAGTGGGACAGGGTCCTACAATGAGCAGTTCTTC. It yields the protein CASSLASGTGSYNEQFF.

The CDR3 nucleotides read TGTGCCAGCAGTGAGACGACAGGCCCCTCGGGGGGCTACACCTTC. Amino acid sequence: CASSETTGPSGGYTF. The chain couples TRBV7-9 to TRBJ1-2, with a possible D match to TRBD1 (6 bases). The CDR3 covers 15 residues. V was clipped by 6 bases and J by 8 bases, with 22 bases between them. Germline V gene lookup returns CDR1 SEHNR and CDR2 FQNEAQ (reference sequence).

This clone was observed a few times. The DNA for the CDR3 is TGTGCCAGCAGCCCCCAACCACAGTACAATGAGCAGTTCTTC. It is translated as CASSPQPQYNEQFF. This sequence joins TRBV5-5 and TRBJ2-1; D not resolved. There are 14 residues in the CDR3. Germline-derived CDR1 and CDR2 are SGHKS and YYEKEE (reference sequence). The V end lost 4 bases, the J end lost 4 bases, and 12 bases lay between the germline ends.

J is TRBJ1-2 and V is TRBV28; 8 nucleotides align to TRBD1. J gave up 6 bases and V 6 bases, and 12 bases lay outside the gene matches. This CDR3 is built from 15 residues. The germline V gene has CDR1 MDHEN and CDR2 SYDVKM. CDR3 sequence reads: CASRTLDRDGDGYTF. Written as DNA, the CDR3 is TGTGCCAGCAGAACATTGGACAGGGATGGGGATGGCTACACCTTC.